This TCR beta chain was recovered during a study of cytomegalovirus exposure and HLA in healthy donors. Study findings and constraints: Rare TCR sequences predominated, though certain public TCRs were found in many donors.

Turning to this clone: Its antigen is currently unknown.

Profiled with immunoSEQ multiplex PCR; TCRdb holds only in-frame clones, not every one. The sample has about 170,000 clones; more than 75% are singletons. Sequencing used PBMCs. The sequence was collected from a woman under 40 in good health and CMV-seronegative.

The DNA for the CDR3 is TGCAGCGTTGCTGGGGACTTTAGCTCCTACAATGAGCAGTTCTTC. This gives the protein CSVAGDFSSYNEQFF. The chain combines TRBV29-1 with TRBJ2-1; possibly TRBD2 for D (6 bases). The CDR3 covers 15 residues. Germline V gene data show CDR1 as SQVTM and CDR2 as ANQGSEA. V lost 4 bases and J 0 bases, leaving 13 bases between the germline ends.